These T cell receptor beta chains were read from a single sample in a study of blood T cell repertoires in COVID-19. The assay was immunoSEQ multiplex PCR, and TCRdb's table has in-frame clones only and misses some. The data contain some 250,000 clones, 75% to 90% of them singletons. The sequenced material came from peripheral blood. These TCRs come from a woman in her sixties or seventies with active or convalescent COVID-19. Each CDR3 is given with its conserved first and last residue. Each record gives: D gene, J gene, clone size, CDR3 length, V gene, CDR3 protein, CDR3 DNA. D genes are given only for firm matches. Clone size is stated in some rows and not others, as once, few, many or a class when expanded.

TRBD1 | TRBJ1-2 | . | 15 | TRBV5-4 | CASSLFQGAFDGYTF | TGTGCCAGCAGCTTGTTTCAGGGGGCGTTCGATGGCTACACCTTC
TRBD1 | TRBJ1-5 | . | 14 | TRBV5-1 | CASSTTGGGQPQHF | TGCGCCAGCAGCACTACAGGGGGCGGGCAGCCCCAGCATTTT
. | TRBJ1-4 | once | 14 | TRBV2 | CASAGHWGSEKLFF | TGTGCCAGCGCCGGACACTGGGGCAGTGAAAAACTGTTTTTT
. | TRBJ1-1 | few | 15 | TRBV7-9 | CASIPIQGQNTEAFF | TGTGCCAGCATCCCTATTCAGGGACAGAACACTGAAGCTTTCTTT
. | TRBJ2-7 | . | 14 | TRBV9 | CASSAEWGVDEQYF | TGTGCCAGCAGCGCTGAGTGGGGCGTGGACGAGCAGTACTTC
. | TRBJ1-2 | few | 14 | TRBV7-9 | CASSLTELDYGYTF | TGTGCCAGCAGCTTAACGGAGTTGGACTATGGCTACACCTTC
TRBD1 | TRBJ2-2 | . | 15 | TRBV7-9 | CASSPDRGTAGELFF | TGTGCCAGCAGCCCCGACAGGGGAACCGCCGGGGAGCTGTTTTTT
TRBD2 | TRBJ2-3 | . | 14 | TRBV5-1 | CASSLAGGTDTQYF | TGCGCCAGCAGCTTGGCGGGGGGAACAGATACGCAGTATTTT
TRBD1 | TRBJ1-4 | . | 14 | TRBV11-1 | CASSPGTAYEKLFF | TGTGCCAGCAGCCCCGGGACAGCCTATGAAAAACTGTTTTTT
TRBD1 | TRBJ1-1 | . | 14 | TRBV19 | CASRPQGAATEAFF | TGTGCCAGTAGGCCCCAGGGGGCAGCGACTGAAGCTTTCTTT
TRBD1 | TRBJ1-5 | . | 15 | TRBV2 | CASKGQGMSNQPQHF | TGTGCCAGCAAGGGACAGGGGATGAGCAATCAGCCCCAGCATTTT
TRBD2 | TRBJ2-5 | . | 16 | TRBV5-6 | CASSPRGSGGVETQYF | TGTGCCAGCAGCCCCCGTGGTAGCGGGGGCGTGGAGACCCAGTACTTC
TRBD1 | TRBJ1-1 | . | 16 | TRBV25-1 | CASSEYVGGLHTEAFF | TGTGCCAGCAGTGAATATGTAGGGGGCCTGCACACTGAAGCTTTCTTT
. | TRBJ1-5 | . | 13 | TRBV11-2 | CASSLNGNQPQHF | TGTGCCAGCAGCCTTAATGGCAATCAGCCCCAGCATTTT
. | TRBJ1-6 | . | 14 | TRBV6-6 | CATSKQGVNSPLHF | TGTGCCACCTCGAAACAGGGCGTAAATTCACCCCTCCACTTT
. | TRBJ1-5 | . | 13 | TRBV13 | CASSRGSDQPQHF | TGTGCCAGTTCGAGGGGGAGCGATCAGCCCCAGCATTTT
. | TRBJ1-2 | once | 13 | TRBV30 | CAWRTGVGYGYTF | TGTGCCTGGAGAACTGGTGTTGGCTATGGCTACACCTTC
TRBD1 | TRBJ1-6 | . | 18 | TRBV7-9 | CASSSNRGAGSYNSPLHF | TGTGCCAGCAGCTCCAACAGGGGTGCGGGCTCCTATAATTCACCCCTCCACTTT
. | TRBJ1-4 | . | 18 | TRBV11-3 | CASSLEASIEATNEKLFF | TGTGCCAGCAGCTTAGAGGCCTCTATAGAGGCAACTAATGAAAAACTGTTTTTT
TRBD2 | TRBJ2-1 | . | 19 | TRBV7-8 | CASSLANSGVESFYNEQFF | TGTGCCAGCAGCTTAGCGAACAGCGGGGTGGAATCCTTCTACAATGAGCAGTTCTTC
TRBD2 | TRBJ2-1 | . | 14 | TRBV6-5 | CASRPRGTYNEQFF | TGTGCCAGCAGGCCGCGGGGGACCTACAATGAGCAGTTCTTC
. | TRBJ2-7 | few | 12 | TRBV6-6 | CASRRDSHEQYF | TGTGCCAGCAGAAGAGACAGTCACGAGCAGTACTTC
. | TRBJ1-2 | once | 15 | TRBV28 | CASRSTGPANYGYTF | TGTGCCAGCAGGTCGACAGGACCTGCTAACTATGGCTACACCTTC
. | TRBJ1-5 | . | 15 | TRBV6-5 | CASRRGGSGNQPQHF | TGTGCCAGCAGGAGGGGGGGGTCTGGCAATCAGCCCCAGCATTTT
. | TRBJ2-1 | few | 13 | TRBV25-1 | CASRGGGANEQFF | TGTGCCAGCAGGGGAGGGGGGGCCAATGAGCAGTTCTTC
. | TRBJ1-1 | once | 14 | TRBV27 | CASSPPGKGTEAFF | TGTGCCAGCAGCCCCCCAGGGAAGGGCACTGAAGCTTTCTTT
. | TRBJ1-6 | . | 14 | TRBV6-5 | CASNGGSYNSPLHF | TGTGCCAGCAACGGGGGCTCCTATAATTCACCCCTCCACTTT
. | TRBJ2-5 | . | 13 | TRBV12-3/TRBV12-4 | CASSAQALGTQYF | TGTGCCAGCAGTGCACAGGCCTTGGGGACCCAGTACTTC
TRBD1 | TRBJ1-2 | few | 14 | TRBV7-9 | CASSLVGQGYGYTF | TGTGCCAGCAGCTTAGTAGGACAGGGGTATGGCTACACCTTC
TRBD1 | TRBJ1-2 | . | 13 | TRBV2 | CATRDRGSWGYTF | TGTGCCACCCGGGACAGGGGGTCGTGGGGCTACACCTTC
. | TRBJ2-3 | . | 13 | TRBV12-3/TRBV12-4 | CASSLTSTDTQYF | TGTGCCAGCAGCTTGACTAGCACAGATACGCAGTATTTT
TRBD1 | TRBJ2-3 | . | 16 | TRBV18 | CASSPPGTGDTDTQYF | TGTGCCAGCTCACCACCCGGGACAGGGGACACAGATACGCAGTATTTT
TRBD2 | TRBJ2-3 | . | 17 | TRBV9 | CASSGYTSGGYTDTQYF | TGTGCCAGCAGCGGGTATACTAGCGGGGGTTATACAGATACGCAGTATTTT
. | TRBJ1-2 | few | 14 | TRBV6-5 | CASSRRYREAGYTF | TGTGCCAGCAGTAGGCGGTACAGGGAAGCTGGCTACACCTTC
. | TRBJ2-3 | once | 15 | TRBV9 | CASSDDLVRSDTQYF | TGTGCCAGCAGTGACGATTTAGTGAGGTCAGATACGCAGTATTTT
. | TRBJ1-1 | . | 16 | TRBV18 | CASSVTSAIENTEAFF | TGTGCCAGCTCTGTCACGAGTGCAATCGAGAACACTGAAGCTTTCTTT
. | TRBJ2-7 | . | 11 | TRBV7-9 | CASSSAYEQYF | TGTGCCAGCAGCTCTGCGTACGAGCAGTACTTC
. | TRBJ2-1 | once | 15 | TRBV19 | CASSMAGLGYNEQFF | TGTGCCAGTAGTATGGCAGGGCTAGGGTACAATGAGCAGTTCTTC
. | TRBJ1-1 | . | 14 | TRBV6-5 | CASSQHGENTEAFF | TGTGCCAGCAGTCAACACGGGGAGAACACTGAAGCTTTCTTT
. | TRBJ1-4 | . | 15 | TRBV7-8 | CASSLGGAASEKLFF | TGTGCCAGCAGCTTAGGTGGGGCGGCCTCCGAAAAACTGTTTTTT
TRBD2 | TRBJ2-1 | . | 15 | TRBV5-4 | CASSQGLAGEVEQFF | TGTGCCAGCAGCCAGGGACTAGCGGGGGAGGTTGAGCAGTTCTTC
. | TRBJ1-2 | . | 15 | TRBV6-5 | CASSYNREEVWGYTF | TGTGCCAGCAGTTACAACCGGGAAGAGGTGTGGGGCTACACCTTC
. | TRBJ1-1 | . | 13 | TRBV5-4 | CASSSFGRAEAFF | TGTGCCAGCAGCTCCTTCGGGAGGGCTGAAGCTTTCTTT
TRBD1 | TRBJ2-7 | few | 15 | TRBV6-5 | CASLAGGTGASEQYF | TGTGCCAGCCTAGCTGGGGGGACAGGGGCATCCGAGCAGTACTTC
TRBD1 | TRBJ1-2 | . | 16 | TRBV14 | CASSHRRGTGGGGYTF | TGTGCCAGCAGCCACCGTAGAGGGACAGGGGGCGGTGGCTACACCTTC